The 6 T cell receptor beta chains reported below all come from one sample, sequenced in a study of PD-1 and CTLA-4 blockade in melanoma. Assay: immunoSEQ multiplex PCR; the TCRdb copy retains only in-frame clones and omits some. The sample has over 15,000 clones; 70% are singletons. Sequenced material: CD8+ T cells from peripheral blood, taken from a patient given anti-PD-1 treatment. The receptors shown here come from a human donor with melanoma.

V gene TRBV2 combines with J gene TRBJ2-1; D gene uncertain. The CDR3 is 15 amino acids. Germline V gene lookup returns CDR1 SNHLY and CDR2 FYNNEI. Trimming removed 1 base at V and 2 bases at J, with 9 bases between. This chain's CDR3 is CASSEDLSTYNEQFF. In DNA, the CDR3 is TGTGCCAGCAGTGAAGACCTTAGTACCTACAATGAGCAGTTCTTC.

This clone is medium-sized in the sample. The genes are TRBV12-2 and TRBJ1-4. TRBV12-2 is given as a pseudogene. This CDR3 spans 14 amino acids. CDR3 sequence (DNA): TGTGCAAGTCGCTTAGCGCCACCTGGGGAAAAACTGTTTTTT. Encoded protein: CASRLAPPGEKLFF.

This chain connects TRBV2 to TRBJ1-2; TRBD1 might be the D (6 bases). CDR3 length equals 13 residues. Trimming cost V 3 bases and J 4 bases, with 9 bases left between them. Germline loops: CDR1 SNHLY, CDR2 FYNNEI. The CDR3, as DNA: TGTGCCAGCAGTGACCCGGACAGCTATGGCTACACCTTC. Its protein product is CASSDPDSYGYTF.

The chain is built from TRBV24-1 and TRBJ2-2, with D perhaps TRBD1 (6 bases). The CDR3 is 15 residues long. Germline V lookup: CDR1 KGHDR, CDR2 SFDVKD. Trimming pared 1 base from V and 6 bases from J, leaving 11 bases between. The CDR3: CATSDLYRAPGELFF. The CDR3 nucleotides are TGTGCCACCAGTGATTTATACAGGGCCCCCGGGGAGCTGTTTTTT.

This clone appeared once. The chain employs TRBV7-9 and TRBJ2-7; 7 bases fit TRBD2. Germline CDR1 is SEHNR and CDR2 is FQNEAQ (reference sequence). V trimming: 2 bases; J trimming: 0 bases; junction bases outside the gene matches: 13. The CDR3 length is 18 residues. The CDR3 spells CASSLSRGGDYPSYEQYF. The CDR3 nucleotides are TGTGCCAGCAGCTTATCCCGGGGCGGGGACTACCCCTCCTACGAGCAGTACTTC.

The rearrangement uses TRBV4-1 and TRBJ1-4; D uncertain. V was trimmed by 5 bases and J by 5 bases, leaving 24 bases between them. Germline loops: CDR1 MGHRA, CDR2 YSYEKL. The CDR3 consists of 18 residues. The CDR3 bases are TGCGCCAGCAGCTCCCGGAACCCGAGTGGTCGGCCGAATGAAAAACTGTTTTTT. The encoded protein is CASSSRNPSGRPNEKLFF.